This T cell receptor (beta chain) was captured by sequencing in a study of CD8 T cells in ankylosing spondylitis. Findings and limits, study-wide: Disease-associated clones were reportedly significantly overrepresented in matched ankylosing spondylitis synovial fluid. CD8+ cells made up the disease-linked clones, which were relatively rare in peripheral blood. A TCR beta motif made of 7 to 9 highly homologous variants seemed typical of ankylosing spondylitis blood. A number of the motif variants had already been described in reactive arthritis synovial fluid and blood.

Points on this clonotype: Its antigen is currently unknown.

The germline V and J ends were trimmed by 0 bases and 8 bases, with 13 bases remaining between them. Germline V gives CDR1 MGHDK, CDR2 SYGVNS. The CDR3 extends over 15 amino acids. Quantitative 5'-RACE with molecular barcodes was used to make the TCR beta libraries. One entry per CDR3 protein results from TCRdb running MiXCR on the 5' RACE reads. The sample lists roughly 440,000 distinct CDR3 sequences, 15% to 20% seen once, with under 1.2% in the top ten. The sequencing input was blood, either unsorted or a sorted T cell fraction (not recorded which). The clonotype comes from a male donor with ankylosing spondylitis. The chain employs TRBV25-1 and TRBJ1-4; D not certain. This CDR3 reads CASSEYKGHHEKLFF. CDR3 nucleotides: TGTGCCAGCAGTGAATATAAAGGCCATCACGAAAAACTGTTTTTT.